These 24 T cell receptor beta chains originate from one sample sequenced in a study of T-cell memory formation after mild COVID-19. A single record per CDR3 protein comes from TCRdb applying MiXCR to the 5' RACE reads. Here the sample spans roughly 310,000 distinct CDR3 sequences, about a sixth being singletons. The sequenced material came from PBMCs or a T cell subset sorted from them (not recorded which). All receptors come from a man younger than 30 who had mild COVID-19 (a few samples of this study predate the infection). Cell type and time point are not known.

A note on this clonotype: A junction boundary mismatches the germline segment, possibly from a read error. V is TRBV9 and J is TRBJ2-3; D is unclear. This CDR3 comprises 14 residues. The germline V gene encodes CDR1 SGDLS and CDR2 YYNGEE. In DNA form, the CDR3 reads TGTGCCAGCAGAGTAGCTCAGGTTACAGATACGCAGTATTTT. This encodes CASRVAQVTDTQYF. Supplemented by reference TRBV9 and TRBJ2-3, the full variable domain reads DSGVTQTPKHLITATGQRVTLRCSPRSGDLSVYWYQQSLDQGLQFLIQYYNGEERAKGNILERFSAQQFPDLHSELNLSSLELGDSALYFCASRVAQVTDTQYFGPGTRLTVL.

This clonotype came up a few times. This sequence may be a read error, since a much larger clone differs from it by one base. This rearrangement joins TRBV20-1 to TRBJ2-2; D uncertain. Germline V CDR1 and CDR2: DFQATT, SNEGSKA (reference sequence). This CDR3 spans 13 amino acids. The V gene lost 3 bases and the J gene lost 2 bases, with 7 bases spanning the gap. CDR3 sequence (DNA): TGCAGTGCTAGGCACGGTAACACCGGGGAGCTGTTTTTT. Its translation: CSARHGNTGELFF.

The rearrangement uses TRBV9 and TRBJ2-5, with D possibly being TRBD2 (7 bases). Germline CDR1 reads SGDLS; CDR2 reads YYNGEE. This CDR3 contains 14 residues. Trimming stripped 4 bases from V and 3 bases from J, with 13 bases between. The CDR3 coding sequence is TGTGCCAGCAGCCACGGGGGGCTAGAAGAGACCCAGTACTTC. Translating it yields CASSHGGLEETQYF.

V gene TRBV15 combines with J gene TRBJ1-4, with TRBD1 identical over 8 bases. V was clipped by 2 bases and J by 7 bases; unmatched bases: 12. The germline V gene encodes CDR1 LNHNV and CDR2 YYDKDF (reference sequence). This CDR3 contains 17 residues. The CDR3 is CATSRKALTGVGEKLFF. As DNA, the CDR3 is TGTGCCACCAGCAGAAAAGCCTTGACAGGGGTCGGTGAAAAACTGTTTTTT.

This clonotype has at least ten counts. This chain joins TRBV7-9 and TRBJ2-3, with 13 bases aligning to TRBD2. The CDR3 runs to 15 residues. Germline V gives CDR1 SEHNR, CDR2 FQNEAQ (reference sequence). Trimming cost V 5 bases and J 5 bases; bases outside gene matches: 4. The CDR3 nucleotides read TGTGCCAGCAGCCCAACTAGCGGGGGGGAAGATACGCAGTATTTT. Amino acids: CASSPTSGGEDTQYF.

This chain connects TRBV7-3 to TRBJ2-4; D might be TRBD1 or TRBD2, each matching 5 bases. Germline V gene data show CDR1 as SGHTA and CDR2 as FQGTGA. V lost 5 bases to trimming and J lost 7 bases, with 15 bases between them. The CDR3 is 14 residues long. The chain's CDR3 is CASSVQGPLNIQYF. Written as DNA, the CDR3 is TGTGCCAGCAGCGTTCAGGGACCCTTGAACATTCAGTACTTC.

The chain carries TRBV7-3 and TRBJ1-1, with D possibly being TRBD1 (5 bases). This CDR3 spans 15 amino acids. CDR1 is SGHTA and CDR2 is FQGTGA in the germline V gene. V lost 5 bases and J lost 0, with 13 bases in between. CDR3 loop: CASSVQTVMNTEAFF. The DNA for the CDR3 is TGTGCCAGCAGCGTCCAGACAGTCATGAACACTGAAGCTTTCTTT.

The chain recombines TRBV7-2 with TRBJ1-6; possibly TRBD1 for D (5 bases). Germline V CDR1 and CDR2: SGHTA, FQGNSA. Trimming left V 5 bases short and J 4 bases short, with 12 bases between. The CDR3 loop spans 15 amino acids. The CDR3 region has the DNA TGTGCCAGCAGCCCCGCGGACACTTATAATTCACCCCTCCACTTT. Translating gives CASSPADTYNSPLHF.

This chain's CDR3 is CARSLVPSFGGGTEAFF. Here the CDR3 DNA reads TGTGCCAGAAGCTTGGTTCCATCGTTCGGGGGTGGTACTGAAGCTTTCTTT. The V and J genes are TRBV5-3 and TRBJ1-1; possibly TRBD1 for D (5 bases). TRBV5-3 is reported as an ORF; its role is uncertain. V shed 0 bases and J shed 5 bases, with 20 bases lying between them. The CDR3 runs 17 residues.

This clonotype was observed a handful of times. The chain is built from TRBV4-2 and TRBJ2-7; D may be TRBD2 (6 bases). CDR1 is LGHNA, CDR2 YNFKEQ, per germline. This CDR3 is 14 amino acids long. V was cut by 1 base and J by 2 bases, with 9 bases left in between. In DNA, the CDR3 is TGTGCCAGCAGCCAAGGGGGCGGGGCCTACGAGCAGTACTTC. It is translated as CASSQGGGAYEQYF.

This clonotype was seen repeatedly, ten times or more. The chain combines TRBV12-3 or TRBV12-4 with TRBJ2-7; D possibly corresponds to TRBD1 (6 bases). The CDR3 length is 14 residues. The V end was cut by 0 bases, the J end by 0 bases, with 6 bases between. CDR3 sequence: CASSLAGGSYEQYF. The CDR3 DNA sequence: TGTGCCAGCAGTTTAGCAGGGGGCTCCTACGAGCAGTACTTC.

V is TRBV12-3 or TRBV12-4 and J is TRBJ2-1, with D hard to call. This CDR3 contains 11 residues. The germline V and J ends were trimmed by 6 bases and 15 bases, with 15 bases remaining between them. The CDR3 region is CASRDLAGLFF. The DNA of the CDR3 is TGTGCCAGCAGGGACCTGGCTGGGCTGTTCTTC.

The chain has TRBV4-3 and TRBJ2-6; D unresolved. Trimming took off 0 bases at V and 2 bases at J, with 11 bases between the two ends. The CDR3 is 17 amino acids. Germline V CDR1 and CDR2: LGHNA, YSLEER. The CDR3 loop reads CASSQEGATTGANVLTF. CDR3 DNA sequence: TGCGCCAGCAGCCAAGAGGGCGCCACCACTGGGGCCAACGTCCTGACTTTC.

The sample holds a few counts of this clonotype. This sequence joins TRBV9 and TRBJ2-1; 13 nucleotides line up with TRBD2. With 2 bases clipped from V and 5 bases from J, the junction kept 1 base outside the gene matches. The CDR3 has 15 amino acids. CDR1 is SGDLS, CDR2 YYNGEE, per germline. The CDR3 DNA reads as TGTGCCAGCAGCGTGGGACTAGCGGGGCACAATGAGCAGTTCTTC. This sequence encodes CASSVGLAGHNEQFF. Drawing the rest from reference TRBV9 and TRBJ2-1, the complete variable domain is DSGVTQTPKHLITATGQRVTLRCSPRSGDLSVYWYQQSLDQGLQFLIQYYNGEERAKGNILERFSAQQFPDLHSELNLSSLELGDSALYFCASSVGLAGHNEQFFGPGTRLTVL.

The chain employs TRBV7-6 and TRBJ2-5; 12 bases match TRBD2. Trimming cost V 1 base and J 1 base; bases outside gene matches: 1. Looked up from germline, CDR1 is SGHVS and CDR2 is FNYEAQ. The CDR3 contains 16 residues. The CDR3 region is CASSLGTSGIQETQYF. CDR3 sequence (DNA): TGTGCCAGCAGCTTAGGGACTAGCGGGATCCAAGAGACCCAGTACTTC.

This clonotype was found many times. The genes are TRBV4-3 and TRBJ2-5; 7 bases align to TRBD1. The germline gives CDR1 LGHNA, CDR2 YSLEER. The junction had 9 bases not matched to a gene; V was cut back by 3 bases and J by 8 bases. The CDR3 has 14 residues. DNA for the CDR3: TGCGCCAGCAGCCATGCCGGGACAGCGGCTACCCAGTACTTC. Protein sequence: CASSHAGTAATQYF.

The chain uses TRBV4-1 and TRBJ2-1; D is unresolved. CDR3 length: 16 residues. V was pared by 1 base and J by 3 bases, with 13 bases between. In germline, CDR1 is MGHRA, CDR2 YSYEKL. CDR3 amino acids: CASSQVNLVVYNEQFF. CDR3 nucleotides: TGCGCCAGCAGCCAAGTTAACCTAGTTGTCTACAATGAGCAGTTCTTC.

This clonotype was seen only a few times. This chain links TRBV4-1 with TRBJ2-3, with TRBD2 matching 12 bases. The V and J ends lost 1 base and 4 bases, in that order; junction bases with no gene match: 6. The CDR3 totals 17 residues. Germline V gene sequence: CDR1 MGHRA, CDR2 YSYEKL. The CDR3 nucleotides are TGCGCCAGCAGCCAAGCGGCCCCTAGCGGGGGGGCAGATACGCAGTATTTT. It specifies CASSQAAPSGGADTQYF.

DNA of the CDR3: TGTGCCAGCAGTTACTCAGGGGATTTGGCCAACTATGGCTACACCTTC. Amino acids: CASSYSGDLANYGYTF. The chain joins TRBV6-5 to TRBJ1-2; D may be TRBD1 (5 bases). Germline values: CDR1 MNHEY, CDR2 SVGAGI. Trimming left V 0 bases short and J 2 bases short, with 13 bases between. This CDR3 comprises 16 residues.

This clonotype was picked up a small number of times. This chain links TRBV5-1 with TRBJ1-2; TRBD1 aligns across 7 bases. The V gene end was trimmed by 4 bases and the J gene end by 8 bases; junction bases not matched to a gene: 5. The CDR3 is made up of 12 amino acids. In germline, CDR1 is SGHRS, CDR2 YFSETQ. Here the CDR3 DNA reads TGCGCCAGCAGCATGGGACAGTGGGGCTACACCTTC. Its translation: CASSMGQWGYTF.

The chain has TRBV15 and TRBJ1-2; D is uncertain. The CDR3 consists of 13 residues. The V gene's germline CDR1 is LNHNV and CDR2 YYDKDF (reference sequence). Trimming cost V 0 bases and J 8 bases, with 10 bases left between them. CDR3 nucleotide sequence: TGTGCCACCAGCAGAGATTTAGCGGCCGGCTACACCTTC. It yields the protein CATSRDLAAGYTF.

This clonotype has ten or more counts. V gene TRBV10-3 combines with J gene TRBJ2-5, with TRBD2 matching over 15 bases. After removal of 8 bases from V and 7 bases from J, the junction contained 14 bases not matched to a gene. This CDR3 is built from 17 residues. The germline V gene encodes CDR1 ENHRY and CDR2 SYGVKD. The CDR3 DNA is TGTGCCATCGGATCGGCTGGACTAGCGGGGGGGCACGGGACCCAGTACTTC. It is translated as CAIGSAGLAGGHGTQYF.

In DNA form, the CDR3 reads TGCGCCAGCAGCTTGGAGGGACAGGGGTATGAGGAAGCTTTCTTT. Protein sequence: CASSLEGQGYEEAFF. The chain joins TRBV5-1 to TRBJ1-1, with 10 bases aligning to TRBD1. Germline assignment: CDR1 SGHRS and CDR2 YFSETQ. The CDR3 runs 15 residues. J gave up 8 bases and V 0 bases, and 7 bases lay outside the gene matches. Based on the CDR3 plus reference TRBV5-1 and TRBJ1-1, the full variable domain is KAGVTQTPRYLIKTRGQQVTLSCSPISGHRSVSWYQQTPGQGLQFLFEYFSETQRNKGNFPGRFSGRQFSNSRSEMNVSTLELGDSALYLCASSLEGQGYEEAFFGQGTRLTVV.

This clonotype occurred a few times. V and J are TRBV7-9 and TRBJ2-3, with unresolved D. Per the germline V gene, CDR1 is SEHNR and CDR2 is FQNEAQ (reference sequence). The CDR3 totals 16 residues. Trimming took 1 base from V and 2 from J, leaving 13 bases between them. The CDR3 protein is CASSLGRHSHTDTQYF. CDR3 DNA: TGTGCCAGCAGCTTAGGGAGACATTCACACACAGATACGCAGTATTTT.